This paragraph covers one T cell receptor beta chain sequence. These data come from a study of radiotherapy plus CTLA-4 blockade in lung cancer. Profiling relied on immunoSEQ multiplex PCR, and the TCRdb table lists in-frame clones only, not all of them. The sample holds more than 90,000 clones, roughly 88% seen once. The CDR3 sequence is 15 residues long. Germline CDR1 is MGHRA and CDR2 is YSYEKL. With 0 bases removed from V and 4 bases from J, the gap between germline ends came to 10 bases. This sequence was found in a human donor with non-small cell lung cancer that progressed on radiotherapy plus ipilimumab. The chain combines TRBV4-1 with TRBJ2-1; D gene unclear. The specimen was peripheral blood, collected from a patient treated with radiotherapy plus ipilimumab. This chain's CDR3 is CASSQEPTPYNEQFF. The CDR3 DNA sequence: TGCGCCAGCAGCCAAGAACCAACCCCGTACAATGAGCAGTTCTTC.